The 27 T cell receptor beta chains below were found in one sample sequenced in a study of T cells in Graves' hyperthyroidism and ophthalmopathy (dated by TCRdb to about 2019). The method was multiplex PCR. Sequencing used an Illumina HiSeq 2000. The TCR beta CDR3 regions were amplified from RNA transcripts. For the first round of RT-PCR on the TCR CDR3, the HTBI primer set was used together with the Qiagen OneStep RT-PCR kit. TCRdb cleaned the public reads at Q25 with fastp, built clones with MiXCR and kept in-frame beta chains. All rows with the same CDR3 protein become a single entry with the most common DNA and genes. This sample comprises 300,000 to 500,000 distinct CDR3 sequences, over 12% of them detected only once. 25% to 30% of the sample goes to the ten largest clones. The sequencing sample was made of blood. The receptors were gathered from a man aged 50-60 years with Graves' ophthalmopathy.

This clonotype occurred many times. V and J are TRBV13 and TRBJ2-3, with 12 bases identical to TRBD2. CDR3 size: 18 residues. V shed 5 bases, J shed 5 bases, and the junction held 14 bases outside the gene matches. Germline V CDR1 and CDR2: PRHDT, FYEKMQ (reference sequence). The CDR3 loop reads CASSEGTSGPRKGDTQYF. The CDR3, as DNA: TGTGCCAGCAGCGAGGGGACTAGCGGGCCGAGGAAGGGAGATACGCAGTATTTT. The whole variable domain, filled in from reference TRBV13 and TRBJ2-3, reads AAGVIQSPRHLIKEKRETATLKCYPIPRHDTVYWYQQGPGQDPQFLISFYEKMQSDKGSIPDRFSAQQFSDYHSELNMSSLELGDSALYFCASSEGTSGPRKGDTQYFGPGTRLTVL.

The chain carries TRBV19 and TRBJ2-7, with D perhaps TRBD1 or TRBD2 (6 bases each). V was clipped by 5 bases and J by 12 bases, with 23 bases between them. Germline assignment: CDR1 LNHDA and CDR2 SQIVND (reference sequence). This CDR3 comprises 14 residues. The CDR3 sequence is CASSVTGASTGTYF. For the CDR3, the DNA is TGTGCCAGTAGTGTCACGGGGGCCTCAACAGGCACGTACTTC.

The rearrangement links TRBV14 to TRBJ1-2; no clear D. The CDR3 contains 16 residues. Looked up from germline, CDR1 is SGHDN and CDR2 is FVKESK. V shed 1 base and J shed 2 bases, with 14 bases lying between them. CDR3 in amino acids: CASSQVAGFANYGYTF. The CDR3 DNA reads TGTGCCAGCAGCCAAGTTGCGGGGTTCGCGAACTATGGCTACACCTTC.

This clonotype was counted ten times or more. The rearrangement uses TRBV7-9 and TRBJ2-1; 8 nucleotides align to TRBD2. The J segment lost 7 bases and the V segment lost 5 bases, leaving 13 bases of the junction unmatched. This CDR3 has 16 residues. Germline values: CDR1 SEHNR, CDR2 FQNEAQ (reference sequence). CDR3 sequence: CASSAPSGSRGNEQFF. CDR3 DNA sequence: TGTGCCAGCAGCGCACCCAGCGGGAGCCGGGGGAATGAGCAGTTCTTC.

At least ten counts were recorded for this clonotype. The rearrangement uses TRBV20-1 and TRBJ2-7, with 11 positions matching TRBD1. The CDR3 loop spans 13 amino acids. Germline values: CDR1 DFQATT, CDR2 SNEGSKA (reference sequence). The trim removed 6 bases at V and 3 bases at J, leaving 4 bases unmatched. The CDR3 sequence is CSAAGTGGYEQYF. The DNA of the CDR3 is TGCAGTGCCGCCGGGACAGGGGGCTACGAGCAGTACTTC.

This clonotype was recorded at least ten times. This sequence joins TRBV12-5 and TRBJ1-1; weak D call: TRBD1 (5 bases). The V and J ends lost 2 bases and 0 bases respectively, with 13 bases between them. The germline CDR1 and CDR2 sequences are LGHNT and FRNRAP. The CDR3 contains 16 residues. For the CDR3, the DNA is TGTGCTAGTGGTTTGACCAGGGCCAGCATGAACACTGAAGCTTTCTTT. Protein sequence: CASGLTRASMNTEAFF. Full variable domain (missing parts from reference TRBV12-5 and TRBJ1-1): DARVTQTPRHKVTEMGQEVTMRCQPILGHNTVFWYRQTMMQGLELLAYFRNRAPLDDSGMPKDRFSAEMPDATLATLKIQPSEPRDSAVYFCASGLTRASMNTEAFFGQGTRLTVV.

The chain joins TRBV19 to TRBJ2-5; D may correspond to TRBD1 or TRBD2 (6 bases each). This CDR3 has 14 amino acids. V was clipped by 10 bases and J by 5 bases, with 20 bases between them. Per germline, CDR1 LNHDA and CDR2 SQIVND (reference sequence). DNA for the CDR3: TGTGCCACATCACCCCCCGGGGGCCGGGAGACCCAGTACTTC. Protein: CATSPPGGRETQYF.

This clonotype was detected only a few times. V gene TRBV27 combines with J gene TRBJ2-7; D is unresolved. Germline assignment: CDR1 MNHEY and CDR2 SMNVEV (reference sequence). CDR3 length: 10 amino acids. CDR3 protein: CGPPRDEQYF. The CDR3 nucleotides are TGTGGTCCTCCCCGTGATGAACAGTACTTC.

The table lists this clonotype with many counts. The rearrangement joins TRBV27 to TRBJ2-1; 9 bases match TRBD2. Looked up from germline, CDR1 is MNHEY and CDR2 is SMNVEV (reference sequence). Unmatched junction bases numbered 14, after V lost 5 bases and J lost 0 bases. The CDR3 consists of 19 residues. CDR3 sequence: CASSPGGLAVSFSYNEQFF. CDR3 coding DNA: TGTGCCAGCAGTCCTGGGGGACTAGCAGTAAGTTTCTCCTACAATGAGCAGTTCTTC.

This clonotype has at least ten counts. This chain links TRBV4-1 with TRBJ1-5; TRBD1 matches at 7 bases. Germline V lookup: CDR1 MGHRA, CDR2 YSYEKL. V lost 0 bases, J lost 6 bases, and 5 bases stayed unmatched. The CDR3 loop spans 15 amino acids. The CDR3 DNA is TGCGCCAGCAGCCAAGACGACAGGGCGGGTCAGCCCCAGCATTTT. Translating gives CASSQDDRAGQPQHF.

This clonotype turned up a few times. V and J are TRBV29-1 and TRBJ1-5; D unresolved. Germline values: CDR1 SQVTM, CDR2 ANQGSEA. Trimming removed 4 bases at V and 7 bases at J, with 14 bases between. This CDR3 has 13 amino acids. The CDR3: CSVGEASGQPQHF. The DNA of the CDR3 is TGCAGCGTTGGAGAGGCCTCTGGGCAGCCCCAGCATTTT.

About this clonotype: Germline and junction disagree at one end, which may indicate a read error. This rearrangement joins TRBV6-4 to TRBJ1-4; no reliable D call. CDR1 is MRHNA and CDR2 is SNTAGT in the germline V gene. The CDR3 has 14 residues. The DNA of the CDR3 is TGTGCCAGCAGTTACTCGGGCTTCGGGGAAAAACTGTTTTTT. Residues: CASSYSGFGEKLFF.

This chain joins TRBV29-1 and TRBJ2-7; D is unclear. This CDR3 region has 10 residues. V gave up 6 bases and J gave up 5 bases, with 8 bases separating them. CDR1 is SQVTM and CDR2 is ANQGSEA in the germline V gene. Here the CDR3 reads CSVAENEQYF. The CDR3 nucleotides are TGCAGCGTGGCTGAAAACGAGCAGTACTTC.

This clonotype showed up just a few times. The J gene is TRBJ2-5, the V gene TRBV11-2; 9 bases match TRBD2. Germline assignment: CDR1 SGHAT and CDR2 FQNNGV. The CDR3 consists of 15 residues. V lost 9 bases and J lost 1; bases outside the gene matches: 9. The CDR3, as DNA: TGTGCCAGTAGTTGGGCTAGCGGGGCCCAAGAGACCCAGTACTTC. Translated: CASSWASGAQETQYF.

The chain combines TRBV20-1 with TRBJ1-1, with TRBD1 as a possible D gene (6 bases). The length of the CDR3 is 14 residues. CDR1 is DFQATT, CDR2 SNEGSKA, per germline (reference sequence). V lost 6 bases to trimming and J lost 1 base, with 15 bases between them. CDR3 nucleotide sequence: TGCAGTGCCCTAACCGGGACACCGAACACTGAAGCTTTCTTT. The encoded protein is CSALTGTPNTEAFF.

The chain is built from TRBV25-1 and TRBJ2-4, with no clear D. Trimming cost V 2 bases and J 4 bases, with 6 bases left between them. This CDR3 spans 13 amino acids. In germline, CDR1 is MGHDK, CDR2 SYGVNS. The CDR3 nucleotides are TGTGCCAGCAGTGAAAAGAAGAAAAACATTCAGTACTTC. It encodes CASSEKKKNIQYF.

This clonotype was seen ten or more times. The V call is TRBV11-2, the J call TRBJ2-7; D is perhaps TRBD2 (6 bases). Deletions cut 5 bases from V and 5 bases from J, with 16 bases between. From germline, CDR1 is SGHAT and CDR2 FQNNGV. This CDR3 spans 14 amino acids. The CDR3 DNA reads as TGTGCCAGCAGCCCCCCGGGAGTTTCCGACGAGCAGTACTTC. This gives the protein CASSPPGVSDEQYF. Together with reference TRBV11-2 and TRBJ2-7, the CDR3 gives the full variable domain: EAGVAQSPRYKIIEKRQSVAFWCNPISGHATLYWYQQILGQGPKLLIQFQNNGVVDDSQLPKDRFSAERLKGVDSTLKIQPAKLEDSAVYLCASSPPGVSDEQYFGPGTRLTVT.

The genes are TRBV15 and TRBJ2-5, with unresolved D. There are 15 residues in the CDR3. V was trimmed by 1 base and J by 5 bases, leaving 14 bases between them. Germline CDR1 and CDR2: LNHNV and YYDKDF (reference sequence). This CDR3 reads CATSRASGSQETQYF. CDR3 in DNA: TGTGCCACCAGCAGAGCTTCCGGTTCTCAGGAGACCCAGTACTTC.

This clonotype was counted between two and nine times. The rearrangement uses TRBV20-1 and TRBJ1-6, with TRBD1 matching 11 bases. V was clipped by 1 base and J by 7 bases; unmatched bases: 6. Germline V CDR1 and CDR2: DFQATT, SNEGSKA (reference sequence). CDR3 length: 16 amino acids. The CDR3 sequence is CSARARDRGKNSPLHF. The CDR3 DNA reads TGCAGTGCTAGAGCTCGGGACAGGGGGAAAAATTCACCCCTCCACTTT.

The rearrangement uses TRBV10-3 and TRBJ1-2; no clear D gene. Trimming cost V 0 bases and J 8 bases, with 7 bases left between them. The CDR3 contains 12 residues. Germline CDR1 ENHRY, CDR2 SYGVKD. This chain's CDR3 is CAISESGRGYTF. CDR3 DNA sequence: TGTGCCATCAGTGAGTCCGGGAGGGGCTACACCTTC.

This clonotype has more than one count but fewer than ten. The chain links TRBV15 to TRBJ2-7; D is unclear. V was clipped by 0 bases and J by 6 bases, with 9 bases between them. Germline V lookup: CDR1 LNHNV, CDR2 YYDKDF (reference sequence). The CDR3 is 13 amino acids. The CDR3 loop is CATSRDYQAEQYF. In nucleotides, the CDR3 is TGTGCCACCAGCAGAGATTATCAAGCCGAGCAGTACTTC.

This clonotype was recorded a few times. V and J are TRBV12-3 or TRBV12-4 and TRBJ2-3; D is unclear. This CDR3 has 13 amino acids. The V end was cut by 3 bases, the J end by 6 bases, with 10 bases between. The CDR3 loop is CASSLVEVDTQYF. In DNA, the CDR3 is TGTGCCAGCAGTTTGGTCGAAGTCGATACGCAGTATTTT.

This clonotype occurred many times. The rearrangement links TRBV2 to TRBJ2-2; 13 bases are a match to TRBD2. Losses at the gene ends were 2 bases for V and 3 bases for J; bases not matched to a gene: 6. The CDR3 runs to 18 residues. The germline V gene encodes CDR1 SNHLY and CDR2 FYNNEI. In DNA, the CDR3 is TGTGCCAGCAGTGAAAGGACTAGCGGGAGTGTTTACACCGGGGAGCTGTTTTTT. The encoded protein is CASSERTSGSVYTGELFF.

The chain joins TRBV5-1 to TRBJ1-3, with D perhaps matching TRBD1 (5 bases). Germline V gives CDR1 SGHRS, CDR2 YFSETQ. Trimming left V 4 bases short and J 2 bases short, with 13 bases between. CDR3 length equals 15 residues. Here the CDR3 DNA reads TGCGCCAGCAGCGACGGACGGACAACTGGAAACACCATATATTTT. It encodes CASSDGRTTGNTIYF.

This clonotype was observed at least ten times. The CDR3 is CASRGREGRSDEQFF. The CDR3 nucleotides read TGTGCCAGCAGGGGGCGGGAGGGCCGTAGCGATGAGCAGTTCTTC. This chain joins TRBV11-2 and TRBJ2-1, with 9 bases fitting TRBD2. This CDR3 contains 15 residues. Per the germline V gene, CDR1 is SGHAT and CDR2 is FQNNGV. J was trimmed by 8 bases and V by 6 bases; bases with no gene match: 11. Full variable domain (remainder filled in from reference TRBV11-2 and TRBJ2-1): EAGVAQSPRYKIIEKRQSVAFWCNPISGHATLYWYQQILGQGPKLLIQFQNNGVVDDSQLPKDRFSAERLKGVDSTLKIQPAKLEDSAVYLCASRGREGRSDEQFFGPGTRLTVL.

This clonotype was seen at least ten times. The V call is TRBV11-2, the J call TRBJ2-3; D gene uncertain. Deletions cut 8 bases from V and 7 bases from J, with 10 bases between. The CDR3 is 11 residues long. Germline values: CDR1 SGHAT, CDR2 FQNNGV. The CDR3 nucleotides are TGTGCCAGCGAACGACGGTATACGCAGTATTTT. This encodes CASERRYTQYF. The variable domain in full, completed from reference TRBV11-2 and TRBJ2-3, reads EAGVAQSPRYKIIEKRQSVAFWCNPISGHATLYWYQQILGQGPKLLIQFQNNGVVDDSQLPKDRFSAERLKGVDSTLKIQPAKLEDSAVYLCASERRYTQYFGPGTRLTVL.

This clonotype was detected ten times or more. The rearrangement links TRBV27 to TRBJ2-5; D is undetermined. Per the germline V gene, CDR1 is MNHEY and CDR2 is SMNVEV (reference sequence). V lost 5 bases and J 5 bases, leaving 18 bases between the germline ends. This CDR3 is built from 15 residues. In nucleotides, the CDR3 is TGTGCCAGCAGTCCAGGACGGGCACGATGGGAGACCCAGTACTTC. Translating gives CASSPGRARWETQYF.